This section outlines one TCR beta chain sequence together with its context. Its antigen is as yet unknown. The sample originates from a study of CD4 T cells in relation to SARS-CoV-2 and coronaviruses. Study-wide background: After about nine days of antigen culture, PBMC TCR beta CDR3s were sequenced.

In germline, CDR1 is MDHEN, CDR2 SYDVKM. The CDR3 spans 16 residues. The trim removed 4 bases at V and 2 bases at J, leaving 2 bases unmatched. Clones were read by immunoSEQ multiplex PCR, and TCRdb kept only the in-frame ones, dropping some. The sample shows about 43,000 clones, roughly 80% of them seen only once. The sequencing sample was made of naive CD4+ T cells from PBMCs, cultured in vitro. As to subset: naive CD4+ T cells isolated by negative enrichment. The sequence derives from an adult with COVID-19. The chain carries TRBV28 and TRBJ1-6, with TRBD1 matching over 10 bases. CDR3 sequence (DNA): TGTGCCAGCAGTTCGACAGGGGGCCCCTATAATTCACCCCTCCACTTT. The encoded protein is CASSSTGGPYNSPLHF.